The T cell receptor beta chain described here comes from a study of T cells after yellow fever vaccination. Overall study: With SMART-Seq v4 Ultra Low Input, the fractions containing low cell numbers were prepared.

There are 14 residues in the CDR3. V gave up 0 bases and J gave up 4 bases, with 8 bases separating them. Germline values: CDR1 KGHDR, CDR2 SFDVKD. This clonotype was picked up many times. TCRdb independently ran MiXCR on the 5' RACE reads; one entry per CDR3 protein. The sample records roughly 150,000 distinct CDR3 sequences, around 7.2% being singletons. The TCR originated in a man between 18 and 35 years old who received the YFV17D yellow fever vaccine. Material: CD4+ T cells sorted from PBMCs, obtained more than 4 days after the first yellow fever vaccination. The rearrangement uses TRBV24-1 and TRBJ1-2, with unresolved D. Here the CDR3 reads CATSDLDMGYGYTF. The CDR3 nucleotides are TGTGCCACCAGTGATTTGGATATGGGCTATGGCTACACCTTC.